This entry lists 32 T cell receptor beta chains sequenced from one sample in a study of tumor-infiltrating lymphocytes in primary liver carcinoma. In addition to blood RNA drawn from unsorted whole blood, germline DNA was extracted. The template, about 500 ng total RNA, yielded TCR beta cDNA made with a constant-region primer. Generation of the TCR beta libraries relied on three nested multiplex PCR rounds using slightly modified ARM-PCR. TRBV1-TRBV30 forward primers paired with a C-beta reverse primer were used in the first two PCR rounds, which ran roughly 9 cycles each. One entry per CDR3 protein, called by TCRdb with MiXCR from the multiplex PCR reads. The table lists 300,000 to 400,000 distinct CDR3 sequences, less than 70% of them singletons. Sequenced material: peripheral blood. The source is a man between 35 and 55 years old with primary liver carcinoma and hepatitis B virus infection.

Of note for this clonotype: One end of the junction varies from germline; a read error may be responsible. V and J are TRBV13 and TRBJ2-3; 10 bases are a match to TRBD2. The length of the CDR3 is 17 residues. Germline V CDR1 and CDR2: PRHDT, FYEKMQ (reference sequence). The CDR3 loop is CTSSPSGTSALADTQYF. For the CDR3, the DNA is TGTACCAGCAGCCCTTCCGGGACTAGCGCGTTAGCAGATACGCAGTATTTT.

Note on this clonotype: This may arise from a read error, as a much more abundant clone is one base away. V usage is TRBV6-6 and J usage is TRBJ2-1, with D maybe TRBD2 (5 bases). Germline lookup yields CDR1 MNHNY and CDR2 SVGAGI (reference sequence). The CDR3 is 15 amino acids. CDR3: CASSYGRANYSEQFF. DNA of the CDR3: TGTGCCAGCAGTTACGGGCGGGCTAACTACAGTGAGCAGTTCTTC.

Details on this clonotype: With a much larger clone just one base away, this may be a read error. The chain joins TRBV6-5 to TRBJ2-7; 12 bases fit TRBD1. This CDR3 region has 14 residues. The germline CDR1 and CDR2 sequences are MNHEY and SVGAGI. In DNA, the CDR3 is TGTGCCAGCAGCCGGGACAGGGGGCCCCACGAGCAGGACTTC. Amino acid sequence: CASSRDRGPHEQDF.

Ten or more counts support this clonotype. The chain employs TRBV7-9 and TRBJ1-2; unclear D gene. The CDR3 runs to 13 residues. Germline V gene data show CDR1 as SEHNR and CDR2 as FQNEAQ (reference sequence). V was shortened by 5 bases and J by 4 bases, with 11 bases between the two germline ends. The CDR3 DNA reads TGTGCCAGCAGCGCCCGCGGGCTCTATGGCTACACCTTC. Its protein product is CASSARGLYGYTF.

Note on this clonotype: A much larger clonotype is one base distant, so this may be a read error. The rearrangement links TRBV4-1 to TRBJ2-5; TRBD2 agrees at 9 bases. CDR1 is MGHRA, CDR2 YSYEKL, per germline. CDR3 length equals 15 residues. Germline trimming cut 4 bases from V and 5 bases from J; bases unmatched to any gene: 8. The CDR3 nucleotides read TGCGCCAGCAGCCCACCTAGCGGGATTGGTGAGACCCAGTACTTC. It yields the protein CASSPPSGIGETQYF.

The chain combines TRBV10-3 with TRBJ2-3; D is possibly TRBD2 (5 bases). Trimming shortened V by 6 bases and J by 4 bases, and 14 bases separated the two germline ends. The length of the CDR3 is 14 residues. Germline CDR1 ENHRY, CDR2 SYGVKD. CDR3 residues: CAISNTSRADTQYF. The CDR3 DNA reads as TGTGCCATCAGCAATACTAGTCGCGCAGATACGCAGTATTTT.

This clonotype was recorded at least ten times. The chain has TRBV4-1 and TRBJ1-2, with a possible D match to TRBD1 (5 bases). The CDR3 extends over 14 amino acids. Looked up from germline, CDR1 is MGHRA and CDR2 is YSYEKL. Between the trimmed V and J ends, which lost 4 bases and 8 bases, there was a span of 17 bases. CDR3 sequence (DNA): TGCGCCAGCAGCCCCCAGGGCCGTCGGACCGGCTACACCTTC. Translating it yields CASSPQGRRTGYTF.

This clonotype was counted many times. CDR3 bases: TGTGCCGCCTTGACAGGGGCGAAACAGCCCCAGCATTTT. Its translation: CAALTGAKQPQHF. This chain uses TRBV6-1 with TRBJ1-5, with TRBD1 matching over 8 bases. Per germline, CDR1 MNHNS and CDR2 SASEGT. J gave up 7 bases and V 11 bases, and 10 bases lay outside the gene matches. The CDR3 extends over 13 amino acids.

A few counts support this clonotype. The chain couples TRBV29-1 to TRBJ2-7; D is undetermined. With 4 bases removed from V and 1 base from J, the gap between germline ends came to 5 bases. This CDR3 contains 11 residues. Germline CDR1 SQVTM, CDR2 ANQGSEA. CDR3 in DNA: TGCAGCGTTGTGATTTCCTACGAGCAGTACTTC. Translating gives CSVVISYEQYF.

Notes on this clonotype: At one end the junction does not follow the germline gene, possibly because of a read error. The V and J genes are TRBV12-3 or TRBV12-4 and TRBJ2-4, with D maybe TRBD2 (5 bases). The CDR3 runs 15 residues. DNA of the CDR3: TGTGTCGGCAGTTTAGTCCGGGATGACAAAAACATTCAGTACTTT. The encoded protein is CVGSLVRDDKNIQYF.

The chain has TRBV11-2 and TRBJ2-1, with D hard to call. The CDR3 totals 16 residues. Germline V gene lookup returns CDR1 SGHAT and CDR2 FQNNGV. V gave up 7 bases and J gave up 6 bases, with 22 bases separating them. The chain's CDR3 is CASNTTPLGACNEQFF. CDR3 bases: TGTGCCAGCAACACCACCCCGCTCGGCGCCTGCAATGAGCAGTTCTTC.

The chain couples TRBV6-1 to TRBJ2-7; unclear D gene. V lost 8 bases and J 0 bases, leaving 20 bases between the germline ends. There are 16 residues in the CDR3. Germline values: CDR1 MNHNS, CDR2 SASEGT. This chain's CDR3 is CASAVSDSLSSYEQYF. In DNA, the CDR3 is TGTGCCAGCGCCGTATCTGACTCCCTAAGCTCCTACGAGCAGTACTTC.

On this clonotype: This may come from a read error, since a much larger clone is one base off. The CDR3 here is CASSEWSLLGETQCF. As DNA, the CDR3 is TGTGCCAGCAGTGAATGGTCCCTTCTTGGAGAGACCCAGTGCTTC. The chain employs TRBV6-1 and TRBJ2-5, with D unclear. This CDR3 region has 15 residues. The germline V gene encodes CDR1 MNHNS and CDR2 SASEGT.

This clonotype appeared many times. The J gene is TRBJ2-7, the V gene TRBV11-2, with 13 bases lining up with TRBD2. CDR1 is SGHAT, CDR2 FQNNGV, per germline. V was clipped by 5 bases and J by 6 bases; unmatched bases: 7. This CDR3 has 15 residues. The DNA for the CDR3 is TGTGCCAGCAGCCGACTAGCGGGAGGTTCGCGCGAGCAGTACTTC. It yields the protein CASSRLAGGSREQYF.

The chain uses TRBV7-9 and TRBJ2-3; the D gene is possibly TRBD1 (6 bases). The CDR3 extends over 15 amino acids. With 5 bases removed from V and 1 base from J, the gap between germline ends came to 13 bases. Germline CDR1 is SEHNR and CDR2 is FQNEAQ (reference sequence). The CDR3 DNA reads as TGTGCCAGCAGCGTTCAGGGGCTCCGCACAGATACGCAGTATTTT. Its protein product is CASSVQGLRTDTQYF.

Comment on this clonotype: One junction end does not reproduce the germline sequence, and a read error may be involved. The chain has TRBV5-6 and TRBJ2-7; D may be TRBD2 (6 bases). Germline V lookup: CDR1 SGHDT, CDR2 YYEEEE. The CDR3 totals 16 residues. The CDR3 sequence: CANSRYGTGGDYEQYF. The CDR3, as DNA: TGTGCCAACAGCCGCTACGGTACGGGCGGGGATTACGAGCAGTACTTC.

The chain recombines TRBV11-2 with TRBJ2-3; D unclear. Trimming shortened V by 8 bases and J by 6 bases, and 18 bases separated the two germline ends. Germline V CDR1 and CDR2: SGHAT, FQNNGV. The CDR3 is made up of 14 amino acids. CDR3 nucleotides: TGTGCCAGCGGCATAGAACTTTACACTGATACGCAGTATTTT. Residues: CASGIELYTDTQYF.

CDR3 amino acids: CAISESLAGNNEQFF. Written as DNA, the CDR3 is TGTGCCATCAGTGAATCACTAGCGGGCAACAATGAGCAGTTCTTC. This chain uses TRBV10-3 with TRBJ2-1, with 9 positions matching TRBD2. The CDR3 covers 15 residues. With V trimmed by 3 bases and J by 5 bases, 5 bases remained unmatched. Germline loops: CDR1 ENHRY, CDR2 SYGVKD.

This clonotype has at least ten counts. In DNA form, the CDR3 reads TGTGCCAGCAGTACCCGCGGACTAGCGGGAGGAAGTGCTACCGGAGAGCAGTACTTC. As protein: CASSTRGLAGGSATGEQYF. The V gene is TRBV6-7, the J gene TRBJ2-7, with 14 bases lining up with TRBD2. TRBV6-7 is reported as an ORF; its role is uncertain. The CDR3 has 19 amino acids. With 5 bases clipped from V and 7 bases from J, the junction kept 19 bases outside the gene matches.

This clonotype occurred many times. The V call is TRBV29-1, the J call TRBJ2-1, with TRBD2 as a possible D gene (5 bases). Germline values: CDR1 SQVTM, CDR2 ANQGSEA. This CDR3 is built from 13 residues. The V end was cut by 1 base, the J end by 2 bases, with 6 bases between. The CDR3 here is CSVEGRTYNEQFF. CDR3 nucleotide sequence: TGCAGCGTTGAAGGGAGGACCTACAATGAGCAGTTCTTC.

In its sample, this clonotype was seen once. Possible read error: a much larger clone is one base away. The rearrangement joins TRBV6-1 to TRBJ2-1; 8 bases are a match to TRBD2. CDR1 and CDR2 from the germline V gene are MNHNS and SASEGT. The CDR3 consists of 14 residues. Losses at the gene ends were 6 bases for V and 6 bases for J; bases not matched to a gene: 7. Here the CDR3 reads CASRASGSFNEQFF. Here the CDR3 DNA reads TGTGCCAGCAGGGCTAGCGGGTCTTTCAATGAGCAGTTCTTC.

This clonotype has at least ten counts. The chain is built from TRBV29-1 and TRBJ2-2; D is uncertain. Germline CDR1 reads SQVTM; CDR2 reads ANQGSEA. The length of the CDR3 is 13 residues. V lost 5 bases and J lost 3, with 10 bases in between. The CDR3 region is CSVHGQDTGELFF. The CDR3 DNA sequence: TGCAGCGTTCATGGTCAGGACACCGGGGAGCTGTTTTTT.

About this clonotype: One junction end disagrees with the germline gene, perhaps due to a read error. The chain carries TRBV11-2 and TRBJ1-2; no firm D call. From germline, CDR1 is SGHAT and CDR2 FQNNGV. The CDR3 consists of 13 residues. The CDR3 here is CVSSLVPSYGYAF. In DNA form, the CDR3 reads TGTGTCAGCAGCTTAGTCCCGAGCTATGGCTACGCCTTC.

There are many counts of this clonotype. The chain is built from TRBV6-5 and TRBJ1-1; tentatively, D is TRBD1 (6 bases). CDR1 is MNHEY, CDR2 SVGAGI, per germline. Trimming left V 6 bases short and J 3 bases short, with 11 bases between. The CDR3 extends over 13 amino acids. CDR3 in amino acids: CASRIQGHTEAFF. In DNA, the CDR3 is TGTGCCAGCAGGATACAGGGTCACACTGAAGCTTTCTTT.

About this clonotype itself: At one end, the junction sequence differs from germline, possibly due to a read error. The genes are TRBV6-5 and TRBJ2-7; 7 bases fit TRBD2. Germline CDR1 is MNHEY and CDR2 is SVGAGI. The CDR3 is 14 residues long. The CDR3 nucleotides read TGTGCCAACAGTTACCTACGGGAGGCCCACGAGCAGTACTTC. Protein: CANSYLREAHEQYF.

Notes on this clonotype: One end of the junction fails to match germline, which may point to a read error. This chain links TRBV11-2 with TRBJ1-1; 7 bases map to TRBD1. In germline, CDR1 is SGHAT, CDR2 FQNNGV. The CDR3 has 16 amino acids. CDR3 bases: TGTGCCAGCAGCCCCGTCACAGGGGCTCAGGACACTGTAGCTTTCTTT. It yields the protein CASSPVTGAQDTVAFF.

In this sample, this clonotype is medium-sized. Written as DNA, the CDR3 is TGTGCCAGCAGCTTAGACTATGGAAACAATGAGCAGTTCTTC. Amino acids: CASSLDYGNNEQFF. J is TRBJ2-1 and V is TRBV11-2; D gene ambiguous. Trimming removed 0 bases at V and 5 bases at J, with 8 bases between. The CDR3 runs to 14 residues. The germline gives CDR1 SGHAT, CDR2 FQNNGV.

The gene calls are TRBV5-4 and TRBJ2-4; the D is unclear. This CDR3 has 16 residues. The germline V gene encodes CDR1 SGHNT and CDR2 YYREEE (reference sequence). Trimming removed 0 bases from V and 0 bases from J, with 10 bases in between. Written as DNA, the CDR3 is TGTGCCAGCAGCTTGGCCGCGACCGGAGCCAAAAACATTCAGTACTTC. Protein: CASSLAATGAKNIQYF.

Worth noting for this clonotype: The junction and the germline gene differ at one end; a read error may be behind it. The chain is built from TRBV12-3 or TRBV12-4 and TRBJ2-2; tentatively, D is TRBD2 (6 bases). The CDR3 is 14 residues long. CDR3 sequence: CASSLDLDGGELVF. The CDR3 DNA follows: TGTGCCAGCAGCCTAGACCTAGATGGCGGGGAGCTGGTATTT.

About this clonotype: Its ends do not fully match the called genes, so a read error is possible. The V call is TRBV11-1, the J call TRBJ2-7; 7 nucleotides match TRBD1. The CDR3 is 15 amino acids. Germline CDR1 is SGHAT and CDR2 is FQDESV (reference sequence). The CDR3 is CVSSFEGATTYEQYF. CDR3 nucleotide sequence: TGTGTCAGCAGCTTTGAGGGGGCTACAACCTACGAGCAGTACTTC. The complete variable domain, with remaining parts taken from reference TRBV11-1 and TRBJ2-7, reads EAEVAQSPRYKITEKSQAVAFWCDPISGHATLYWYRQILGQGPELLVQFQDESVVDDSQLPKDRFSAERLKGVDSTLKIQPAELGDSAMYLCVSSFEGATTYEQYFGPGTRLTVT.

The chain combines TRBV11-2 with TRBJ2-3; 8 bases are shared with TRBD2. The length of the CDR3 is 16 residues. The V segment lost 5 bases and the J segment 2 bases; nucleotides outside the gene matches: 9. Germline V gene sequence: CDR1 SGHAT, CDR2 FQNNGV. The CDR3 DNA follows: TGTGCCAGCAGCCCGCAACTAGCGGAGTTCACAGATACGCAGTATTTT. Its translation is CASSPQLAEFTDTQYF. The full variable domain, its missing parts supplied by reference TRBV11-2 and TRBJ2-3, is EAGVAQSPRYKIIEKRQSVAFWCNPISGHATLYWYQQILGQGPKLLIQFQNNGVVDDSQLPKDRFSAERLKGVDSTLKIQPAKLEDSAVYLCASSPQLAEFTDTQYFGPGTRLTVL.

The rearrangement joins TRBV6-2 or TRBV6-3 to TRBJ2-4; 8 bases match TRBD1. The V gene's germline CDR1 is MNHEY and CDR2 SVGEGT. V trimming: 3 bases; J trimming: 5 bases; junction bases outside the gene matches: 6. There are 15 residues in the CDR3. The CDR3 loop is CASSYRQGAQNIQYF. The CDR3 DNA sequence: TGTGCCAGCAGTTATCGTCAGGGGGCTCAAAACATTCAGTACTTC.